These 27 T cell receptor beta chains came from one sample sequenced in a study of blood T cells in healthy people across ages. A J-beta primer mix and a sample-barcoded 5' primer were used in a second PCR of about 7 to 12 cycles. MiXCR, run by TCRdb on the 5' RACE reads, gives a single entry per CDR3 protein. Among approximately 780,000 distinct CDR3 sequences listed, roughly 25% were seen once. The data were also submitted as part of a second study, on T cells of mothers and their children.

Material for sequencing was blood. These receptors all stem from a boy aged 5 to 17 in good health.

This rearrangement joins TRBV19 to TRBJ1-4, with unresolved D. This CDR3 spans 12 amino acids. The germline V and J ends were trimmed by 6 bases and 8 bases, with 10 bases remaining between them. CDR1 and CDR2 (germline): LNHDA, SQIVND (reference sequence). CDR3 DNA sequence: TGTGCCAGTAGCCTGATGGGGGAAAAACTGTTTTTT. Translation: CASSLMGEKLFF.

The chain combines TRBV10-3 with TRBJ1-5; D remains unclear. V lost 0 bases and J lost 4, with 1 base in between. Per the germline V gene, CDR1 is ENHRY and CDR2 is SYGVKD. CDR3 size: 12 residues. This CDR3 is CAISESNQPQHF. The DNA for the CDR3 is TGTGCCATCAGTGAGTCTAATCAGCCCCAGCATTTT.

The genes are TRBV19 and TRBJ1-1, with D perhaps TRBD1 (6 bases). This CDR3 region has 14 residues. V was cut by 7 bases and J by 1 base, with 13 bases left in between. Germline lookup yields CDR1 LNHDA and CDR2 SQIVND (reference sequence). The CDR3 DNA reads as TGTGCCAGTAAGGGGGGGGCAGCGAACACTGAAGCTTTCTTT. Protein: CASKGGAANTEAFF.

This clonotype was counted only a few times. The chain has TRBV7-9 and TRBJ1-2; no clear D. The CDR3 runs 13 residues. Trimming took off 8 bases at V and 2 bases at J, with 12 bases between the two ends. Germline CDR1 reads SEHNR; CDR2 reads FQNEAQ (reference sequence). The CDR3 coding sequence is TGTGCCAGCCAGACAACAACCAACTATGGCTACACCTTC. Translation gives CASQTTTNYGYTF.

This clonotype came up a few times. The rearrangement joins TRBV5-1 to TRBJ2-2; D is perhaps TRBD1 or TRBD2 (5 bases each). V lost 0 bases and J lost 1, with 10 bases in between. This CDR3 is 16 amino acids long. Germline lookup yields CDR1 SGHRS and CDR2 YFSETQ. The CDR3 region is CASSLGGRRNTGELFF. CDR3 sequence (DNA): TGCGCCAGCAGCTTGGGGGGACGTAGGAACACCGGGGAGCTGTTTTTT.

The chain combines TRBV7-9 with TRBJ2-4, with a weak D call TRBD2 (7 bases). Germline CDR1 reads SEHNR; CDR2 reads FQNEAQ (reference sequence). V gave up 2 bases and J gave up 6 bases, with 14 bases separating them. The CDR3 has 15 amino acids. CDR3 amino acids: CASSLRGGAGNIQYF. CDR3 coding DNA: TGTGCCAGCAGCTTAAGGGGGGGGGCCGGAAACATTCAGTACTTC.

This clonotype was picked up a small number of times. The gene calls are TRBV7-6 and TRBJ1-6; no reliable D call. This CDR3 has 13 amino acids. Trimming stripped 1 base from V and 5 bases from J, with 3 bases between. Germline V gene data show CDR1 as SGHVS and CDR2 as FNYEAQ. CDR3: CASSLENNSPLHF. The DNA for the CDR3 is TGTGCCAGCAGCTTAGAAAATAATTCACCCCTCCACTTT.

CDR3 bases: TGTGCCAGCAGTGAGGTTAGGCCCGGGGAGCTGTTTTTT. Its protein product is CASSEVRPGELFF. V is TRBV2 and J is TRBJ2-2, with unresolved D. Germline V gene data show CDR1 as SNHLY and CDR2 as FYNNEI. Between the trimmed V and J ends, which lost 3 bases and 6 bases, there was a span of 8 bases. The CDR3 runs 13 residues.

This clonotype was observed at least ten times. This chain links TRBV20-1 with TRBJ2-5; TRBD2 matches 11 bases. Germline V gene lookup returns CDR1 DFQATT and CDR2 SNEGSKA (reference sequence). The CDR3 has 14 residues. Trimming at V came to 5 bases and at J to 0 bases, leaving 2 bases not matched to a gene. CDR3 sequence: CSALGLADQETQYF. CDR3 nucleotides: TGCAGTGCTTTGGGACTAGCGGACCAAGAGACCCAGTACTTC.

This clonotype was seen more than once but under ten times. The rearrangement uses TRBV28 and TRBJ2-1; the match to TRBD2 covers 9 bases. The ends lost 5 bases at V and 6 bases at J; junction bases unmatched: 8. The CDR3 contains 15 residues. Germline V gives CDR1 MDHEN, CDR2 SYDVKM. CDR3 sequence (DNA): TGTGCCAGCAGTGGCGGGGGGGCTCTCGGCAATGAGCAGTTCTTC. Amino acid sequence: CASSGGGALGNEQFF.

The chain has TRBV9 and TRBJ2-1; 13 bases line up with TRBD2. With 1 base clipped from V and 8 bases from J, the junction kept 6 bases outside the gene matches. The germline V gene encodes CDR1 SGDLS and CDR2 YYNGEE. The CDR3 loop spans 16 amino acids. CDR3 DNA: TGTGCCAGCAGCGTAACACTAGCGGGGGGGCGGGATGAGCAGTTCTTC. Translating it yields CASSVTLAGGRDEQFF.

The genes are TRBV5-1 and TRBJ2-5; 7 bases align to TRBD1. The CDR3 extends over 15 amino acids. CDR1 is SGHRS and CDR2 is YFSETQ in the germline V gene. The trim removed 5 bases at V and 1 base at J, leaving 8 bases unmatched. CDR3 coding DNA: TGCGCCAGCAGTTCCGAGGGGGCCCCCCAAGAGACCCAGTACTTC. This sequence encodes CASSSEGAPQETQYF.

The chain is built from TRBV7-2 and TRBJ2-7; D is uncertain. Between the trimmed V and J ends, which lost 5 bases and 7 bases, there was a span of 12 bases. The germline V gene has CDR1 SGHTA and CDR2 FQGNSA. This CDR3 spans 12 amino acids. This CDR3 reads CASSAPFKEQYF. The CDR3 coding sequence is TGTGCCAGCAGCGCCCCCTTTAAGGAGCAGTACTTC.

This clonotype occurred a few times. V is TRBV6-5 and J is TRBJ1-6; possible D gene TRBD1, 5 bases. CDR1 is MNHEY and CDR2 is SVGAGI in the germline V gene. V was cut by 5 bases and J by 9 bases, with 17 bases left in between. The CDR3 is 15 residues long. The CDR3 region has the DNA TGTGCCAGCAGTCAACCGGCAGGGTTCGGTTCACCCCTCCACTTT. This gives the protein CASSQPAGFGSPLHF.

This clonotype was observed at least ten times. V is TRBV12-3 or TRBV12-4 and J is TRBJ1-5; the match to TRBD1 covers 7 bases. V lost 5 bases and J lost 5; bases outside the gene matches: 3. CDR3 length: 13 residues. The CDR3 DNA is TGTGCCAGCAGTCGGGACAGCCATCAGCCCCAGCATTTT. Translating gives CASSRDSHQPQHF.

This clonotype was counted a few times. The V gene is TRBV12-3 or TRBV12-4, the J gene TRBJ2-7, with 14 bases lining up with TRBD2. V lost 5 bases, J lost 3 bases, and 12 bases stayed unmatched. The CDR3 has 18 residues. The DNA of the CDR3 is TGTGCCAGCAGTCCAATCCCGGGACTAGCGGGGGTACTCTACGAGCAGTACTTC. Translation: CASSPIPGLAGVLYEQYF.

The V gene is TRBV28, the J gene TRBJ1-2; 8 positions agree with TRBD1. Germline CDR1 MDHEN, CDR2 SYDVKM. Trimming cost V 3 bases and J 8 bases; bases outside gene matches: 17. The CDR3 runs to 17 residues. The CDR3 DNA reads as TGTGCCAGCAGTTTGGTACATGGGACAGGCGAGAACGGGGGCTACACCTTC. Its translation is CASSLVHGTGENGGYTF.

A few counts support this clonotype. The rearrangement links TRBV10-3 to TRBJ2-7; 8 bases line up with TRBD2. The CDR3 has 16 residues. Looked up from germline, CDR1 is ENHRY and CDR2 is SYGVKD. After removal of 6 bases from V and 0 bases from J, the junction contained 10 bases not matched to a gene. CDR3 residues: CAISRPTSEVSYEQYF. As DNA, the CDR3 is TGTGCCATCAGCCGTCCGACTAGCGAAGTCTCCTACGAGCAGTACTTC.

The rearrangement links TRBV2 to TRBJ2-5, with 7 bases that match TRBD1. The J call may be mistaken, given a closer DNA end match to TRBJ2-7. The CDR3 contains 15 residues. Germline loops: CDR1 SNHLY, CDR2 FYNNEI. In DNA form, the CDR3 reads TGTGCCAGCAGAGCACGCTGGGACAGCACCTACGAGCAGTACTTC. It translates to CASRARWDSTYEQYF.

The sample holds a few counts of this clonotype. The chain uses TRBV6-6 and TRBJ1-3; D is ambiguous. Per the germline V gene, CDR1 is MNHNY and CDR2 is SVGAGI (reference sequence). The CDR3 loop spans 15 amino acids. Trimming pared 2 bases from V and 0 bases from J, leaving 8 bases between. The CDR3 region is CASSYLGFSGNTIYF. CDR3 in DNA: TGTGCCAGCAGTTACCTGGGGTTCTCTGGAAACACCATATATTTT.

V is TRBV11-3 and J is TRBJ2-6; D gene unclear. V shed 8 bases and J shed 0 bases, with 11 bases lying between them. Germline V gives CDR1 SGHNT, CDR2 YENEEA. The CDR3 consists of 15 residues. This CDR3 reads CASSDGYSGANVLTF. The CDR3 nucleotides read TGTGCCAGCTCGGATGGGTACTCTGGGGCCAACGTCCTGACTTTC.

This clonotype occurred a few times. The chain recombines TRBV14 with TRBJ2-3; 8 nucleotides agree with TRBD2. V gave up 1 base and J gave up 5 bases; unmatched junction bases: 8. The CDR3 length is 16 residues. Looked up from germline, CDR1 is SGHDN and CDR2 is FVKESK. The CDR3 DNA reads as TGTGCCAGCAGCCAAGGAGCCGGGACTAGAAAAGATACGCAGTATTTT. Translating gives CASSQGAGTRKDTQYF.

The rearrangement uses TRBV18 and TRBJ1-1; D not resolved. This CDR3 spans 14 amino acids. V lost 0 bases and J lost 0, with 5 bases in between. In germline, CDR1 is KGHSH, CDR2 LQKENI. The CDR3 sequence: CASSPPSMNTEAFF. The CDR3 DNA reads TGTGCCAGCTCACCACCGAGCATGAACACTGAAGCTTTCTTT.

The chain carries TRBV18 and TRBJ2-7; D is unresolved. V gave up 4 bases and J gave up 3 bases, with 10 bases separating them. The CDR3 totals 13 residues. The germline V gene encodes CDR1 KGHSH and CDR2 LQKENI. Here the CDR3 reads CASSLSDYYEQYF. Written as DNA, the CDR3 is TGTGCCAGCTCACTTTCAGATTACTACGAGCAGTACTTC.

The V gene is TRBV14, the J gene TRBJ2-5, with a weak D call TRBD2 (7 bases). The CDR3 sequence is 13 residues long. Trimming took off 5 bases at V and 11 bases at J, with 18 bases between the two ends. The germline gives CDR1 SGHDN, CDR2 FVKESK. CDR3 protein: CASSSTGRAVQYF. CDR3 bases: TGTGCCAGCAGCTCTACAGGGAGGGCAGTGCAGTACTTC. The complete variable domain, with remaining parts taken from reference TRBV14 and TRBJ2-5, reads EAGVTQFPSHSVIEKGQTVTLRCDPISGHDNLYWYRRVMGKEIKFLLHFVKESKQDESGMPNNRFLAERTGGTYSTLKVQPAELEDSGVYFCASSSTGRAVQYFGPGTRLLVL.

About this clonotype: Germline and junction disagree at one end, which may indicate a read error. This chain links TRBV4-1 with TRBJ2-7, with D perhaps given as TRBD1 or TRBD2 (6 bases each). CDR3 size: 14 residues. Germline CDR1 reads MGHRA; CDR2 reads YSYEKL. The CDR3 sequence: CAGSQTGAGYEQYF. CDR3 DNA sequence: TGCGCCGGCAGCCAGACGGGGGCAGGGTACGAGCAGTACTTC.

This clonotype has only a few counts. The gene calls are TRBV19 and TRBJ1-1; D ambiguous. There are 11 residues in the CDR3. The germline V gene encodes CDR1 LNHDA and CDR2 SQIVND (reference sequence). Trimming left V 2 bases short and J 4 bases short, with 2 bases between. The chain's CDR3 is CASSIFTEAFF. CDR3 DNA sequence: TGTGCCAGTAGTATATTCACTGAAGCTTTCTTT. The full variable domain, in which reference TRBV19 and TRBJ1-1 provide the parts outside the CDR3, is DGGITQSPKYLFRKEGQNVTLSCEQNLNHDAMYWYRQDPGQGLRLIYYSQIVNDFQKGDIAEGYSVSREKKESFPLTVTSAQKNPTAFYLCASSIFTEAFFGQGTRLTVV.